This record concerns one T cell receptor beta chain sequence. Produced via immunoSEQ multiplex PCR; TCRdb's table is partial and in-frame only. Seen here are 75,000 to 100,000 clones, 82% observed once, and the top ten hold roughly 2%. This sample is part of a study of control samples from healthy donors and cancer patients. This CDR3 spans 13 amino acids. The V gene lost 5 bases and the J gene lost 5 bases, with 10 bases spanning the gap. Germline V gene sequence: CDR1 MNHEY, CDR2 SVGAGI. This sequence was found in a man aged 55 to 70 in good health. The chain is built from TRBV6-5 and TRBJ1-3; D unclear. The sample taken for sequencing was blood. The CDR3: CASSRGNRNTIYF. DNA for the CDR3: TGTGCCAGCAGTCGAGGGAATCGAAACACCATATATTTT.